This TCR beta chain was sequenced in a study of cytomegalovirus exposure and HLA in healthy donors. The CDR3 has 15 amino acids. Unmatched junction bases numbered 5, after V lost 6 bases and J lost 2 bases. Germline-derived CDR1 and CDR2 are WSHSY and SAAADI. PCR employed 60 Vbeta and 13 Jbeta primers. Clones were sequenced by immunoSEQ multiplex PCR, and TCRdb holds only the in-frame ones, with some missing. The table has around 140,000 clones, about 76% seen once. Material: PBMCs. The TCR originated in a male donor in good health and CMV-seronegative. The V gene is TRBV10-2, the J gene TRBJ2-1, with 9 positions matching TRBD1. CDR3 amino acids: CASRGDRVTYNEQFF. CDR3 in DNA: TGCGCCAGCAGGGGGGACAGGGTCACCTACAATGAGCAGTTCTTC.